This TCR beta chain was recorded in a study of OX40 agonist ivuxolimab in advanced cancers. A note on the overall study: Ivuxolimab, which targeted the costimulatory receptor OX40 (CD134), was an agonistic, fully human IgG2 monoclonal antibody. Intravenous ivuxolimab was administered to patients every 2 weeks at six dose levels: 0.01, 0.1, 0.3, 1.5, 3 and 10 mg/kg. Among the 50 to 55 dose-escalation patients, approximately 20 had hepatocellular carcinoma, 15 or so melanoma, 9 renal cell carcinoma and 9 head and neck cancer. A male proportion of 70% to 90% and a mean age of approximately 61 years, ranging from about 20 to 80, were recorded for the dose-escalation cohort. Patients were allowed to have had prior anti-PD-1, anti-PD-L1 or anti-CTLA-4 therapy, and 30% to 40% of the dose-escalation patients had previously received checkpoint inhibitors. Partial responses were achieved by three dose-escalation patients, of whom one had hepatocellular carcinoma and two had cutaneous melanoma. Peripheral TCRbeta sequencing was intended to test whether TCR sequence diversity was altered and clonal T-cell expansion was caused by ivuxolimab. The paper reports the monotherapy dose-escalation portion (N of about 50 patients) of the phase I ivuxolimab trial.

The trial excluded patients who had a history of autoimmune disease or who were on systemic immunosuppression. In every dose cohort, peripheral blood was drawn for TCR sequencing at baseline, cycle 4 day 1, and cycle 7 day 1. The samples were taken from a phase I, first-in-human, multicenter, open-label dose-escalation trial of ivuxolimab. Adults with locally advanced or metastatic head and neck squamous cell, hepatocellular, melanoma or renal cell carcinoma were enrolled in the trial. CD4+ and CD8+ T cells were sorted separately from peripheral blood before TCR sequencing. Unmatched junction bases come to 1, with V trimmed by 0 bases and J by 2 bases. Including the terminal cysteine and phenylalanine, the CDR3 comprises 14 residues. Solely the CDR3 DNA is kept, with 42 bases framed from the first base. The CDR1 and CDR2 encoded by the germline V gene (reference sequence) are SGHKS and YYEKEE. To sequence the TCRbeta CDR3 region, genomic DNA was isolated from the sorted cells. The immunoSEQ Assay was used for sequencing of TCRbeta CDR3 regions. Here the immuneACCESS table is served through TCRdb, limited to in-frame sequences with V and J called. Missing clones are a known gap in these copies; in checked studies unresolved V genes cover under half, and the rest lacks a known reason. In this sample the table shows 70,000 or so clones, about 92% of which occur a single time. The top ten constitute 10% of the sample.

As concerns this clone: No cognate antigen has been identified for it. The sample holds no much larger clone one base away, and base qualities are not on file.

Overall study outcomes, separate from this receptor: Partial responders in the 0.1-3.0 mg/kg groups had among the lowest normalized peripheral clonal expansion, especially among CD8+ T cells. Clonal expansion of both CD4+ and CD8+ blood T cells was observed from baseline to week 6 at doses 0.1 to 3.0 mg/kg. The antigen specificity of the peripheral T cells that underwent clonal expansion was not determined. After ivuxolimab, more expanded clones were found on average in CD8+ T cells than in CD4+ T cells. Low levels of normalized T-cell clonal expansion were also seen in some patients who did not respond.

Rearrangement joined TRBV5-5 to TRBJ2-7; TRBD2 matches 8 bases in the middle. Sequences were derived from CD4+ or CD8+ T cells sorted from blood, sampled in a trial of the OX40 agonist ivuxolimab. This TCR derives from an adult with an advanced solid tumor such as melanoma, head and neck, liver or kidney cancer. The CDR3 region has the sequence CASSLGAGAYEQYF. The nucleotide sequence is TGTGCCAGCAGCTTGGGAGCGGGGGCCTACGAGCAGTACTTC.